The 8 T cell receptor beta chains in this list originate from one sample, sequenced in a study of identical twins. TCRdb ran MiXCR on the 5' RACE reads and lists one entry per CDR3 protein. The sample has 500,000 to 600,000 distinct CDR3 sequences; about 20% are singletons. This sample also belongs to another study, concerning T cells expressing NK-cell markers.

The sequenced material came from CD4+ T cells sorted from blood. These receptors were collected from a woman under 30 in good health.

The rearrangement uses TRBV20-1 and TRBJ1-4; D uncertain. V was cut by 5 bases and J by 7 bases, with 11 bases left in between. CDR1 is DFQATT and CDR2 is SNEGSKA in the germline V gene (reference sequence). CDR3 length: 12 amino acids. CDR3 coding DNA: TGCAGTGCTGGGCGGGCGGGTGAAAAACTGTTTTTT. Translation: CSAGRAGEKLFF.

This chain joins TRBV15 and TRBJ2-7, with TRBD2 identical over 9 bases. Trimming removed 0 bases from V and 4 bases from J; junction bases left unmatched: 4. The V gene's germline CDR1 is LNHNV and CDR2 YYDKDF (reference sequence). The CDR3 covers 15 residues. CDR3 nucleotide sequence: TGTGCCACCAGCAGAGAGGCTAGCGGGAATTACGAGCAGTACTTC. Protein sequence: CATSREASGNYEQYF.

The chain carries TRBV27 and TRBJ1-6; unclear D gene. The CDR3 is 15 amino acids. Between the trimmed V and J ends, which lost 0 bases and 8 bases, there was a span of 11 bases. Germline V gene data show CDR1 as MNHEY and CDR2 as SMNVEV (reference sequence). In DNA form, the CDR3 reads TGTGCCAGCAGTTTATCAGGATTAGCGGATTCACCCCTCCACTTT. Amino acid sequence: CASSLSGLADSPLHF.

This chain links TRBV5-1 with TRBJ2-1; D not certain. The CDR3 extends over 15 amino acids. CDR1 is SGHRS, CDR2 YFSETQ, per germline. V shed 9 bases and J shed 5 bases, with 21 bases lying between them. CDR3 DNA: TGCGCCATCAGTCCAGGTAACCGGGCACACAATGAGCAGTTCTTC. Protein product: CAISPGNRAHNEQFF. The full variable domain, completed using reference TRBV5-1 and TRBJ2-1, is KAGVTQTPRYLIKTRGQQVTLSCSPISGHRSVSWYQQTPGQGLQFLFEYFSETQRNKGNFPGRFSGRQFSNSRSEMNVSTLELGDSALYLCAISPGNRAHNEQFFGPGTRLTVL.

The chain carries TRBV5-1 and TRBJ2-3, with 10 bases that match TRBD2. Trimming removed 4 bases from V and 5 bases from J; junction bases left unmatched: 10. CDR1 is SGHRS, CDR2 YFSETQ, per germline. This CDR3 spans 16 amino acids. CDR3 protein: CASSVGSSGGIDTQYF. The DNA of the CDR3 is TGCGCCAGCAGCGTGGGGTCTAGCGGGGGAATAGATACGCAGTATTTT.

The chain links TRBV7-3 to TRBJ2-1; D not resolved. The CDR3 is 16 residues long. Trimming stripped 1 base from V and 2 bases from J, with 12 bases between. Germline V gene lookup returns CDR1 SGHTA and CDR2 FQGTGA. In DNA, the CDR3 is TGTGCCAGCAGCTTAAACCCGGCGGCGCCCTACAATGAGCAGTTCTTC. Its protein is CASSLNPAAPYNEQFF.

This clonotype has a handful of counts. The genes are TRBV2 and TRBJ2-6, with D possibly TRBD1 on 6 matching bases. V was cut by 5 bases and J by 3 bases, with 11 bases left in between. The CDR3 is 15 amino acids. Germline-derived CDR1 and CDR2 are SNHLY and FYNNEI. CDR3 nucleotide sequence: TGTGCCAGCAGTCGAACAGGGATTGGGGCCAACGTCCTGACTTTC. Amino acids: CASSRTGIGANVLTF.

The chain links TRBV24-1 to TRBJ2-1; 8 bases map to TRBD1. V lost 4 bases to trimming and J lost 1 base; unmatched junction nucleotides: 8. CDR1 KGHDR and CDR2 SFDVKD come from the germline V gene. The CDR3 has 17 amino acids. CDR3 nucleotides: TGTGCCACCAGTGACCCCCGGACAGGGTCTTCCTACAATGAGCAGTTCTTC. Amino acid sequence: CATSDPRTGSSYNEQFF.